The clone carrying this TCR beta chain was observed many times. The antigen is unknown. Synthesis of cDNA was performed by 5'RACE using 10-nucleotide random UMIs. Each CDR3 protein gets one entry after TCRdb re-called the 5' RACE reads with MiXCR. The table has under 80,000 distinct CDR3 sequences, 3.5% to 5% seen once. The source of the sample is a study of neurological immune-mediated disorders. Overall study results and limits: Because no CDR3 amino acid sequences were shared across subjects by expanded clones, private repertoires were suggested in all groups. Among 34 multiple sclerosis patients, 18 had repertoires that phylogenetic grouping placed in one related-CDR3 cluster, a possible signature.

The V segment lost 8 bases and the J segment 3 bases; nucleotides outside the gene matches: 10. Per germline, CDR1 DFQATT and CDR2 SNEGSKA (reference sequence). The length of the CDR3 is 14 residues. Sequencing was done on a sample of PBMCs. The chain is built from TRBV20-1 and TRBJ2-3; 8 bases are a match to TRBD1. This TCR came from a man aged 30 to 39 with multiple sclerosis. CDR3 loop: CSTLTGQGTDTQYF. The CDR3 DNA reads TGCAGTACCTTAACCGGACAGGGAACAGATACGCAGTATTTT.